This paragraph reports one TCR beta chain. The data originate from a study of technical replicates of blood from four donors. Assay: immunoSEQ multiplex PCR; the TCRdb copy retains only in-frame clones and omits some. The sample holds tens of thousands of clones, 92% seen once. CDR3 length equals 17 residues. Sequencing used T cells isolated from PBMCs. The chain joins TRBV12-2 to TRBJ2-3; the table assigns TRBD1, which was not confirmed against the DNA. TRBV12-2 represents a pseudogene. The TCR sequence derives from a human donor in good health. CDR3 sequence: CASRLPRTGFRTDTQYF. CDR3 nucleotide sequence: TGTGCAAGTCGCTTACCCAGGACAGGATTCCGCACAGATACGCAGTATTTT.